A single sample is the source of the 17 T cell receptor beta chains below, sequenced in a study of blood T cell repertoires in COVID-19. Sequenced by immunoSEQ multiplex PCR; TCRdb stores in-frame clones only, minus some. The sample contains roughly 120,000 clones, roughly four fifths of which appear only once. Sequenced: peripheral blood. The source is a man older than 75 with COVID-19, enrolled during active disease.

The chain joins TRBV9 to TRBJ2-7; 7 positions match TRBD1. The CDR3 spans 14 residues. The junction had 4 bases not matched to a gene; V was cut back by 4 bases and J by 0 bases. The germline CDR1 and CDR2 sequences are SGDLS and YYNGEE. CDR3: CASSSGGSSYEQYF. CDR3 in DNA: TGTGCCAGCAGCTCAGGGGGAAGCTCCTACGAGCAGTACTTC.

The table lists this clone with a count of one. The V gene is TRBV24-1, the J gene TRBJ2-5, with D perhaps TRBD2 (6 bases). The length of the CDR3 is 15 residues. V was clipped by 1 base and J by 2 bases, with 10 bases between them. In germline, CDR1 is KGHDR, CDR2 SFDVKD. Here the CDR3 DNA reads TGTGCCACCAGTGATTTCGGGAGCAGTCAAGAGACCCAGTACTTC. The encoded protein is CATSDFGSSQETQYF.

The V call is TRBV19, the J call TRBJ2-5; TRBD1 matches 8 bases. The germline gives CDR1 LNHDA, CDR2 SQIVND (reference sequence). Germline trimming cut 1 base from V and 1 base from J; bases unmatched to any gene: 5. CDR3 length: 16 residues. The chain's CDR3 is CASSIGGTGAQETQYF. DNA for the CDR3: TGTGCCAGTAGTATAGGGGGGACAGGAGCCCAAGAGACCCAGTACTTC.

The DNA of the CDR3 is TGTGCCAGCAGCCCGTCGATCCCTACTAGCGGGAGGGCAGATACGCAGTATTTT. Translation: CASSPSIPTSGRADTQYF. V usage is TRBV7-6 and J usage is TRBJ2-3; 13 bases line up with TRBD2. The CDR3 runs to 18 residues. V dropped 5 bases and J dropped 4; count of bases not matched to a gene: 12. Germline values: CDR1 SGHVS, CDR2 FNYEAQ. Variable domain in full (rest from reference TRBV7-6 and TRBJ2-3): GAGVSQSPRYKVTKRGQDVALRCDPISGHVSLYWYRQALGQGPEFLTYFNYEAQQDKSGLPNDRFSAERPEGSISTLTIQRTEQRDSAMYRCASSPSIPTSGRADTQYFGPGTRLTVL.

CDR3 region: CASSLRGGNPSDISYNEQFF. DNA for the CDR3: TGCGCCAGCAGCTTGCGGGGGGGGAACCCTAGCGACATCTCCTACAATGAGCAGTTCTTC. The V gene is TRBV5-1, the J gene TRBJ2-1; 8 nucleotides match TRBD2. Germline CDR1 reads SGHRS; CDR2 reads YFSETQ. The CDR3 is 20 amino acids. V dropped 1 base and J dropped 0; count of bases not matched to a gene: 15.

The J gene is TRBJ2-1, the V gene TRBV28; TRBD2 matches at 13 bases. CDR3 size: 15 residues. Losses at the gene ends were 7 bases for V and 8 bases for J; bases not matched to a gene: 8. From germline, CDR1 is MDHEN and CDR2 SYDVKM. The CDR3 loop is CASNPGGLAGHEQFF. CDR3 nucleotide sequence: TGTGCCAGCAACCCAGGGGGACTAGCGGGGCATGAGCAGTTCTTC.

J is TRBJ2-1 and V is TRBV19; 9 bases are a match to TRBD2. Trimming at V came to 3 bases and at J to 3 bases, leaving 15 bases not matched to a gene. CDR1 and CDR2 (germline): LNHDA, SQIVND (reference sequence). This CDR3 has 19 amino acids. The CDR3: CASSILRASGTVLYNEQFF. The CDR3 region has the DNA TGTGCCAGTAGTATCCTCAGGGCTAGCGGGACGGTACTCTACAATGAGCAGTTCTTC.

This clone was seen more than once but under ten times. Here the CDR3 reads CASSLAPYAGGEDTQYF. The DNA of the CDR3 is TGCGCCAGCAGCTTGGCCCCGTACGCGGGAGGGGAAGATACGCAGTATTTT. The J gene is TRBJ2-3, the V gene TRBV5-1; 9 bases map to TRBD2. The CDR3 is made up of 17 amino acids. In germline, CDR1 is SGHRS, CDR2 YFSETQ. Trimming removed 0 bases from V and 5 bases from J; junction bases left unmatched: 10.

This chain uses TRBV5-4 with TRBJ1-1; 7 nucleotides agree with TRBD1. CDR1 is SGHNT, CDR2 YYREEE, per germline (reference sequence). The CDR3 extends over 14 amino acids. The V and J ends lost 0 bases and 1 base, in that order; junction bases with no gene match: 0. CDR3 sequence: CASSLGDRNTEAFF. CDR3 coding DNA: TGTGCCAGCAGCTTGGGGGACAGGAACACTGAAGCTTTCTTT.

This clone was counted only a few times. The V call is TRBV7-2, the J call TRBJ1-2, with no clear D. V lost 2 bases, J lost 8 bases, and 15 bases lay in between. The CDR3 covers 14 residues. CDR1 is SGHTA and CDR2 is FQGNSA in the germline V gene. The CDR3 protein is CASSLSGGREGYTF. CDR3 bases: TGTGCCAGCAGCTTATCCGGAGGCCGGGAAGGCTACACCTTC.

The chain employs TRBV16 and TRBJ1-5, with a possible D match to TRBD1 (5 bases). The V end lost 0 bases, the J end lost 5 bases, and 11 bases lay between the germline ends. The CDR3 loop spans 15 amino acids. From germline, CDR1 is KGHSY and CDR2 FQNENV. The CDR3 nucleotides read TGTGCCAGCAGCCAATCGTCAGGGAGGGATCAGCCCCAGCATTTT. Residues: CASSQSSGRDQPQHF.

CDR3 sequence reads: CASSSGTGVFGYGYTF. The CDR3 DNA is TGTGCCAGCAGCTCCGGGACAGGGGTTTTCGGCTATGGCTACACCTTC. The V call is TRBV7-9, the J call TRBJ1-2, with 10 bases aligning to TRBD1. This CDR3 is 16 amino acids long. Germline loops: CDR1 SEHNR, CDR2 FQNEAQ (reference sequence). V lost 4 bases to trimming and J lost 4 bases; unmatched junction nucleotides: 9.

This clone was picked up many times. The rearrangement links TRBV3-1 (or the pseudogene TRBV3-2) to TRBJ2-2; 10 bases fit TRBD2. Germline-derived CDR1 and CDR2 are LGHDT and YNNKEL (reference sequence). This CDR3 comprises 18 residues. V dropped 4 bases and J dropped 1; count of bases not matched to a gene: 9. The CDR3 bases are TGTGCCAGCAGCCCGCCACCCGGGACTAGCGAGAACACCGGGGAGCTGTTTTTT. The encoded protein is CASSPPPGTSENTGELFF.

This clone was recorded a few times. The chain combines TRBV30 with TRBJ1-4; 9 bases line up with TRBD1. J gave up 7 bases and V 5 bases, and 8 bases lay outside the gene matches. Germline V lookup: CDR1 GTSNPN, CDR2 SVGIG (reference sequence). The CDR3 covers 14 residues. The CDR3 DNA reads TGTGCCTGGGGTCCCGGGACAGGGTTTGAAAAACTGTTTTTT. As protein: CAWGPGTGFEKLFF. Filled out from reference TRBV30 and TRBJ1-4, the complete variable domain reads SQTIHQWPATLVQPVGSPLSLECTVEGTSNPNLYWYRQAAGRGLQLLFYSVGIGQISSEVPQNLSASRPQDRQFILSSKKLLLSDSGFYLCAWGPGTGFEKLFFGSGTQLSVL.

The chain employs TRBV11-1 and TRBJ2-2; 8 nucleotides agree with TRBD2. CDR1 and CDR2 from the germline V gene are SGHAT and FQDESV (reference sequence). The CDR3 runs to 16 residues. J gave up 3 bases and V 5 bases, and 8 bases lay outside the gene matches. The CDR3 here is CASSPGGAGDTGELFF. Written as DNA, the CDR3 is TGTGCCAGCAGCCCCGGGGGGGCGGGGGACACCGGGGAGCTGTTTTTT.

The chain employs TRBV18 and TRBJ2-5; D may be TRBD1 (8 bases). Germline V lookup: CDR1 KGHSH, CDR2 LQKENI. The CDR3 covers 14 residues. The V end was cut by 5 bases, the J end by 5 bases, with 15 bases between. The CDR3 loop reads CASSFGQGGETQYF. As DNA, the CDR3 is TGTGCCAGCTCATTCGGACAGGGAGGGGAGACCCAGTACTTC.

The gene calls are TRBV4-2 and TRBJ2-1, with TRBD2 as a possible D gene (6 bases). Germline V gene lookup returns CDR1 LGHNA and CDR2 YNFKEQ. This CDR3 is built from 15 residues. Trimming removed 1 base from V and 5 bases from J, with 12 bases in between. The CDR3 nucleotides are TGTGCCAGCAGCCAAGCGGGCGGGAACAACAATGAGCAGTTCTTC. It specifies CASSQAGGNNNEQFF.